This TCR beta chain was recorded in a study of shared clonotypes between healthy human individuals (dated by TCRdb to between 2020 and 2021). Regarding the complete study: A few men and a couple of women, aged 18 to 49 years, made up the cohort. The study deeply sequenced blood TCR repertoires of about five healthy adults to estimate repertoire size and the extent of clonotype sharing between individuals. To increase sequencing depth and limit assay-specific biases, TCR repertoire library preparation and sequencing were carried out by different laboratories using diverse techniques. Between about 0.9 and 9 billion PBMCs per donor were obtained by leukapheresis. Points the paper makes about the study in general: Sampling was restricted to blood, and TCR repertoires in tissue are likely to differ from TCR repertoires in blood. The small number of donors limited the genetic and exposure-history diversity represented. Pairwise subsampling indicated that sequencing depth was expected to affect the degree of clonotype sharing among donors.

Healthy HIV-negative adults with no recently reported acute infections or vaccinations were included as donors. Every donor was a Caucasian adult living in Nashville, Tennessee, USA. For unsorted samples, 80 million to 100 million PBMCs were counted, and genomic DNA was extracted using the QIAamp DNA Blood Mini kit. Blood was collected by leukapheresis, and PBMCs were isolated by Ficoll-Histopaque density gradient centrifugation and then cryopreserved in liquid nitrogen vapor phase. Using the deep immunoSEQ assay, TCR CDR3 regions were amplified from genomic DNA by multiplex PCR. Extracted genomic DNA from each cell subset was distributed evenly across all wells of several immunoSEQ 96-well plates, and each plate was treated as a replicate. For unsorted PBMC, roughly 300 ng of genomic DNA, equivalent to around 30,000 T cell genomes, went into each replicate PCR. Unsorted PBMC genomic DNA was sequenced across ten immunoSEQ deep assay plates. Purified libraries were measured with a Qubit 3.0 fluorometer, size-checked on a Bioanalyzer 2100, and measured again with the KAPA Library Quantification kit. Every immunoSEQ 96-well plate was sequenced on a separate single-read 150-cycle Illumina NextSeq 550 flow cell. From the authors' description of their analysis: Because only junctional sequences without quality scores were contained in the immunoSEQ output, filtering matching that applied to full-length reads could not be performed. Sequences were annotated with PyIR, a Python wrapper for IgBLAST v1.9, and V/J genes and CDR3 were assigned using IMGT germline references. Any read was removed if the V/J assignment was weak (E-value above 1e-6), the CDR3 was missing, or the read contained stop codons, out-of-frame junctions, or ambiguous translated residues. A V3J clonotype was defined by an identical inferred V gene, J gene, and CDR3 amino acid sequence. Percentage overlap between repertoires was computed as shared unique clonotypes divided by the size of the smaller repertoire. Repertoire richness was assessed with RTK rarefaction, the Chao1 estimator, and Recon v2.1 estimates of unobserved clonotypes. TCRdb stores this immuneACCESS table with in-frame sequences only. Part of the clones is absent; in the studies checked, under half of the shortfall reflects unresolved V genes, and no reason is known for the rest. V, J and clone size reflect that table, while D and trimming were determined from the DNA. The sample data list roughly 500,000 clones, and roughly 77% of these were observed just once. About 12% of the sample belongs to the ten largest clones.

About this clone itself: Its antigen remains undetermined. Within one base of it there is no much larger clone, and no base qualities were kept.

The CDR3 spans 16 residues, from the cysteine through the phenylalanine. The entry retains the CDR3 DNA only, 48 bases that are in frame from base 1. Here V drops 6 bases and J drops 2 bases, and the junction holds 7 bases not matched to any gene. The germline V gene specifies SNHLY as CDR1 and FYNNEI as CDR2. This clonotype was sampled from a woman between 40 and 50 years old in good health. Some clones in this sample may be carry-over from other donors' samples. The V gene is TRBV2 and the J gene is TRBJ2-2; 9 bases in between match TRBD2. The specimen sequenced was PBMCs. The bases are TGTGCCAGCAGGGAGCCGGGACTAGCTAACACCGGGGAGCTGTTTTTT. Translation gives CASREPGLANTGELFF.